These 24 T cell receptor beta chains share one sample of origin, sequenced in a study of radiotherapy plus CTLA-4 blockade in lung cancer. Using immunoSEQ multiplex PCR, the repertoire was profiled, and TCRdb retains in-frame clones only, with some absent. Among about 51,000 clones listed, about three quarters were seen once. Sequencing was performed on peripheral blood, taken from a patient treated with radiotherapy plus ipilimumab. The source of these receptors is a human donor with non-small cell lung cancer whose response to radiotherapy plus ipilimumab could not be evaluated.

This clone was observed a handful of times. The V and J genes are TRBV7-2 and TRBJ2-3, with 7 bases matching TRBD2. The CDR3 has 15 amino acids. Looked up from germline, CDR1 is SGHTA and CDR2 is FQGNSA. V shed 5 bases and J 0 bases; nucleotides not matched to a gene: 5. The CDR3 protein is CASSRSSGSTDTQYF. In DNA form, the CDR3 reads TGTGCCAGCAGCCGATCTAGCGGTAGCACAGATACGCAGTATTTT.

The rearrangement joins TRBV4-3 to TRBJ1-1, with 7 bases lining up with TRBD1. The germline V gene has CDR1 LGHNA and CDR2 YSLEER. J gave up 0 bases and V 2 bases, and 9 bases lay outside the gene matches. CDR3 length: 17 residues. The CDR3: CASSQSPPGQLNTEAFF. The DNA for the CDR3 is TGCGCCAGCAGCCAATCTCCCCCGGGACAGTTGAACACTGAAGCTTTCTTT.

The V gene is TRBV4-1, the J gene TRBJ1-4; no firm D call. The CDR3 runs 14 residues. The germline CDR1 and CDR2 sequences are MGHRA and YSYEKL. The V gene lost 1 base and the J gene lost 8 bases, with 11 bases spanning the gap. CDR3 amino acids: CASSQGGFGEKLFF. The CDR3, as DNA: TGCGCCAGCAGCCAAGGAGGGTTCGGCGAAAAACTGTTTTTT.

CDR3 bases: TGTGCCAGCAGAATTAGGACAGGGAGCTCCTACGAGCAGTACTTC. It yields the protein CASRIRTGSSYEQYF. The genes are TRBV6-5 and TRBJ2-7; 8 bases are shared with TRBD1. CDR1 is MNHEY, CDR2 SVGAGI, per germline. CDR3 length: 15 residues. Trimming at V came to 6 bases and at J to 0 bases, leaving 7 bases not matched to a gene.

This chain joins TRBV4-2 and TRBJ2-3; 7 bases align to TRBD2. Trimming took 4 bases from V and 2 from J; bases not matched to a gene: 3. Germline V CDR1 and CDR2: LGHNA, YNFKEQ. The CDR3 covers 14 residues. CDR3 nucleotide sequence: TGTGCCAGCAGCCTTACTAGCGACACAGATACGCAGTATTTT. It encodes CASSLTSDTDTQYF.

The chain couples TRBV6-5 to TRBJ2-3; 7 bases are shared with TRBD2. The germline CDR1 and CDR2 sequences are MNHEY and SVGAGI. The CDR3 has 16 residues. The ends lost 4 bases at V and 1 base at J; junction bases unmatched: 8. The CDR3 spells CASSLATSEGTDTQYF. CDR3 DNA sequence: TGTGCCAGCAGTTTAGCCACTAGCGAGGGCACAGATACGCAGTATTTT.

The rearrangement joins TRBV30 to TRBJ2-3, with 7 nucleotides matching TRBD2. The CDR3 contains 13 residues. V lost 7 bases to trimming and J lost 7 bases; unmatched junction nucleotides: 11. Germline V CDR1 and CDR2: GTSNPN, SVGIG (reference sequence). CDR3 in DNA: TGTGCCTTCAACCGGGACTATCTTCATACGCAGTATTTT. Translating it yields CAFNRDYLHTQYF.

The chain is built from TRBV10-2 and TRBJ2-3, with 12 bases lining up with TRBD2. J was trimmed by 2 bases and V by 10 bases; bases with no gene match: 4. The CDR3 has 14 residues. CDR1 WSHSY and CDR2 SAAADI come from the germline V gene. CDR3 loop: CATGLAGTTDTQYF. CDR3 bases: TGCGCCACTGGACTAGCGGGGACCACAGATACGCAGTATTTT.

This clone was counted once. CDR3 bases: TGTGCCAGCTCACCGGGAGTGAACAATGAGCAGTTCTTC. Protein sequence: CASSPGVNNEQFF. The chain links TRBV18 to TRBJ2-1, with a weak D call TRBD2 (5 bases). Germline V gives CDR1 KGHSH, CDR2 LQKENI. Trimming took off 3 bases at V and 5 bases at J, with 8 bases between the two ends. This CDR3 comprises 13 residues.

This rearrangement joins TRBV28 to TRBJ2-5; possibly TRBD2 for D (7 bases). The CDR3 runs 15 residues. Germline V gene data show CDR1 as MDHEN and CDR2 as SYDVKM. Trimming stripped 4 bases from V and 7 bases from J, with 19 bases between. This chain's CDR3 is CASSSTGRGLGTQYF. In DNA, the CDR3 is TGTGCCAGCAGTTCCACCGGGCGGGGGCTTGGGACCCAGTACTTC.

The chain combines TRBV11-2 with TRBJ2-2; 12 positions match TRBD2. With V trimmed by 8 bases and J by 7 bases, 11 bases remained unmatched. Per germline, CDR1 SGHAT and CDR2 FQNNGV. This CDR3 has 16 residues. CDR3 in DNA: TGTGCCAGCCAACGACTAGCGGGAGTGGTGCGCGGGGAGCTGTTTTTT. It encodes CASQRLAGVVRGELFF. Using reference TRBV11-2 and TRBJ2-2 for the parts outside the CDR3, the full variable domain is EAGVAQSPRYKIIEKRQSVAFWCNPISGHATLYWYQQILGQGPKLLIQFQNNGVVDDSQLPKDRFSAERLKGVDSTLKIQPAKLEDSAVYLCASQRLAGVVRGELFFGEGSRLTVL.

This chain links TRBV5-1 with TRBJ2-3, with D perhaps TRBD2 (5 bases). V was pared by 4 bases and J by 0 bases, with 9 bases between. From germline, CDR1 is SGHRS and CDR2 YFSETQ. The CDR3 runs 14 residues. In DNA, the CDR3 is TGCGCCAGCAGCATCAGCGGTAGCACAGATACGCAGTATTTT. Encoded protein: CASSISGSTDTQYF.

CDR3 amino acids: CASSSTGFDGYTF. The CDR3 region has the DNA TGTGCCAGCAGTTCCACAGGGTTCGATGGCTACACCTTC. This chain connects TRBV7-2 to TRBJ1-2; perhaps TRBD1 as D (6 bases). The CDR3 has 13 residues. Looked up from germline, CDR1 is SGHTA and CDR2 is FQGNSA. Trimming removed 6 bases at V and 6 bases at J, with 14 bases between.

V usage is TRBV7-3 and J usage is TRBJ1-5, with D perhaps matching TRBD1 (5 bases). The CDR3 totals 13 residues. Germline-derived CDR1 and CDR2 are SGHTA and FQGTGA. V was clipped by 5 bases and J by 6 bases, with 11 bases between them. The CDR3 spells CASSPGRGQPQHF. The CDR3, as DNA: TGTGCCAGCAGCCCAGGGCGGGGTCAGCCCCAGCATTTT.

V usage is TRBV5-8 and J usage is TRBJ1-3; D not certain. The V and J ends lost 4 bases and 2 bases respectively, with 7 bases between them. The CDR3 totals 13 residues. Per the germline V gene, CDR1 is SGHTS and CDR2 is YDEGEE. CDR3 protein: CASSALPGNTIYF. In DNA, the CDR3 is TGTGCCAGCAGCGCACTACCTGGAAACACCATATATTTT.

The chain has TRBV28 and TRBJ2-3; D gene unclear. This CDR3 is built from 12 residues. Trimming removed 3 bases from V and 4 bases from J, with 5 bases in between. Germline CDR1 and CDR2: MDHEN and SYDVKM. The CDR3 region is CASSFSADTQYF. CDR3 DNA sequence: TGTGCCAGCAGTTTCAGCGCAGATACGCAGTATTTT. Full variable domain (outside the CDR3, taken from reference TRBV28 and TRBJ2-3): DVKVTQSSRYLVKRTGEKVFLECVQDMDHENMFWYRQDPGLGLRLIYFSYDVKMKEKGDIPEGYSVSREKKERFSLILESASTNQTSMYLCASSFSADTQYFGPGTRLTVL.

The CDR3 sequence: CASSVGGTGWEQYF. The CDR3 bases are TGTGCCAGCAGCGTAGGAGGGACAGGATGGGAGCAGTACTTC. This chain links TRBV9 with TRBJ2-5; 8 nucleotides match TRBD1. Germline V gene sequence: CDR1 SGDLS, CDR2 YYNGEE. CDR3 size: 14 residues. V gave up 0 bases and J gave up 11 bases; unmatched junction bases: 9.

The chain uses TRBV6-1 and TRBJ2-7, with D possibly TRBD1 on 5 matching bases. This CDR3 comprises 12 residues. The V end lost 6 bases, the J end lost 5 bases, and 11 bases lay between the germline ends. Looked up from germline, CDR1 is MNHNS and CDR2 is SASEGT. CDR3 region: CASRIWGNEQYF. The CDR3, as DNA: TGTGCCAGCAGAATTTGGGGCAACGAGCAGTACTTC.

V gene TRBV25-1 combines with J gene TRBJ1-2; D is uncertain. The germline V gene encodes CDR1 MGHDK and CDR2 SYGVNS. V was clipped by 2 bases and J by 0 bases, with 7 bases between them. The CDR3 totals 14 residues. The CDR3 nucleotides are TGTGCCAGCAGTGAAGGTGTAGCTAACTATGGCTACACCTTC. Translated: CASSEGVANYGYTF.

The chain carries TRBV29-1 and TRBJ2-7, with 7 bases aligning to TRBD1. CDR3 length: 13 residues. In germline, CDR1 is SQVTM, CDR2 ANQGSEA. With 0 bases clipped from V and 7 bases from J, the junction kept 6 bases outside the gene matches. The CDR3 region has the DNA TGCAGCGTTGAAGACACCACAGGGGCTGAGCAGTACTTC. This translates into CSVEDTTGAEQYF.

CDR3 sequence reads: CASSQVLRDTDTQYF. The CDR3 DNA reads TGCGCCAGCAGCCAAGTTTTGCGGGACACAGATACGCAGTATTTT. This rearrangement joins TRBV4-1 to TRBJ2-3; D may be TRBD2 (6 bases). The V gene's germline CDR1 is MGHRA and CDR2 YSYEKL. The V end was cut by 1 base, the J end by 2 bases, with 10 bases between. This CDR3 has 15 amino acids.

V gene TRBV5-1 combines with J gene TRBJ2-3; 10 positions match TRBD2. The germline V gene has CDR1 SGHRS and CDR2 YFSETQ. The CDR3 sequence is 15 residues long. V shed 7 bases, J shed 1 base, and the junction held 6 bases outside the gene matches. This CDR3 reads CASSPGTSGTDTQYF. CDR3 DNA sequence: TGCGCCAGCTCCCCCGGGACTAGCGGCACAGATACGCAGTATTTT. The whole variable domain, filled in from reference TRBV5-1 and TRBJ2-3, reads KAGVTQTPRYLIKTRGQQVTLSCSPISGHRSVSWYQQTPGQGLQFLFEYFSETQRNKGNFPGRFSGRQFSNSRSEMNVSTLELGDSALYLCASSPGTSGTDTQYFGPGTRLTVL.

The chain recombines TRBV11-2 with TRBJ2-1, with 7 bases that match TRBD1. The germline gives CDR1 SGHAT, CDR2 FQNNGV. V trimming: 1 base; J trimming: 4 bases; junction bases outside the gene matches: 7. The CDR3 covers 16 residues. The CDR3 sequence is CASSLGGQTTYNEQFF. CDR3 nucleotides: TGTGCCAGCAGCTTAGGGGGACAGACAACTTACAATGAGCAGTTCTTC.

This clone has a single count. The genes are TRBV7-2 and TRBJ1-6; D uncertain. The germline V gene has CDR1 SGHTA and CDR2 FQGNSA. Trimming took off 8 bases at V and 8 bases at J, with 25 bases between the two ends. This CDR3 is 17 amino acids long. CDR3 in DNA: TGTGCCAGCCGGGAGGTTCACACCCGTTCCTCGTATTCACCCCTCCACTTT. It codes for CASREVHTRSSYSPLHF.